This T cell receptor beta chain was identified during a study of cytomegalovirus exposure and HLA in healthy donors. This clone has a handful of counts. A multiplex PCR was run with 60 Vbeta primers and 13 Jbeta primers. Sequencing was performed with immunoSEQ multiplex PCR; in TCRdb, only in-frame clones are kept and a portion is missing. Among approximately 110,000 clones, over 15% were seen once, and the ten largest hold under 2.5%. The receptor was isolated from a young woman in good health and CMV-seronegative. Sequences were obtained from PBMCs.

DNA for the CDR3: TGCAGTGCTAGAGAAACGGGCGAGCAGTACTTC. This translates into CSARETGEQYF. The chain is built from TRBV20-1 and TRBJ2-7; D remains ambiguous. V was trimmed by 0 bases and J by 6 bases, leaving 6 bases between them. From germline, CDR1 is DFQATT and CDR2 SNEGSKA (reference sequence). The CDR3 spans 11 residues.